The source of this T cell receptor (beta chain) is a study of cytomegalovirus exposure and HLA in healthy donors. Study overall: From donors who were HLA-typed, an early data release held 70 million to 90 million unique TCRs. Study conclusions and caveats: The study carried out a later analysis of TCR beta sequences. It associated around 17,000 of them with specific HLA alleles at a false discovery rate of 0.05. The study assumed roughly uniform donor sequencing depth for presence/absence analyses. Immune exposure information comprised only CMV serostatus.

Primers: 60 Vbeta forward and 13 Jbeta reverse. Repertoires were generated with immunoSEQ multiplex PCR, while TCRdb's copy carries only in-frame clones and drops some. This listing includes roughly 30,000 clones. About this clone itself: No antigen is known for it.

Germline assignment: CDR1 MNHEY and CDR2 SVGAGI. The CDR3 covers 12 residues. The V gene lost 5 bases and the J gene lost 8 bases, with 12 bases spanning the gap. Sequences were obtained from PBMCs. The chain couples TRBV6-5 to TRBJ1-2, with D possibly being TRBD1 (5 bases). The sequence derives from a woman aged 40 to 50 in good health and CMV-seropositive. CDR3 sequence reads: CASSPQGLGYTF. Here the CDR3 DNA reads TGTGCCAGCAGTCCCCAGGGCCTGGGCTACACCTTC.